Sequencing of this T cell receptor beta chain was carried out in a study of human T cells and chemical hapten exposure. This sample's time point: pre-sensitization, week 0. Treatment noted: therapeutic diphenylcyclopropenone sensitization with weekly scalp DPC. TCRdb used MiXCR to reprocess the RACE reads, holding one entry per CDR3 protein. The repertoire has 60,000 to 70,000 distinct CDR3 sequences, roughly 11% of them found once; the top ten carry 5.2%. This clonotype was observed many times. CDR3 length: 19 residues. With 0 bases removed from V and 0 bases from J, the gap between germline ends came to 21 bases. Germline V CDR1 and CDR2: SGDLS, YYNGEE.

The clonotype was recovered from a woman between 45 and 65 years old with alopecia areata. Some clones in this sample may be carry-over from other donors' samples. V usage is TRBV9 and J usage is TRBJ1-1; D may be TRBD1 (5 bases). Sequencing was performed on whole blood, taken in connection with sensitization to the hapten diphenylcyclopropenone (DPC). CDR3 region: CASSVDIGGWSLLNTEAFF. DNA of the CDR3: TGTGCCAGCAGCGTAGACATTGGGGGTTGGTCCCTCTTGAACACTGAAGCTTTCTTT.